Listed below are T cell receptor beta chains from one sample, sequenced in a study of blood T cells in healthy people across ages. TCRdb called the 5' RACE reads again in MiXCR, with one record for every CDR3 protein. Among about 570,000 distinct CDR3 sequences, 25% to 30% were seen once, and the ten largest hold approximately 17%. Source material: blood. These receptors were collected from a woman in her seventies in good health. Both conserved end residues are part of each CDR3. The D gene is left open where the match is weak. Size tells how often a clone was seen (once, few, many) or the class of an expanded clone, and some rows leave it out.

D gene: -
V gene: TRBV9
J gene: TRBJ2-5
clone size: -
CDR3 protein: CASSVESSQETQYF
CDR3 DNA: TGTGCCAGCAGCGTAGAGTCTAGCCAAGAGACCCAGTACTTC

D gene: -
V gene: TRBV10-3
J gene: TRBJ1-2
clone size: -
CDR3 protein: CAISEPTANSNYGYTF
CDR3 DNA: TGTGCCATCAGTGAGCCGACAGCCAACTCAAACTATGGCTACACCTTC

D gene: -
V gene: TRBV6-1
J gene: TRBJ2-1
clone size: -
CDR3 protein: CASSTDSSSSYNEQFF
CDR3 DNA: TGTGCCAGCAGTACGGACTCTTCGAGCTCCTACAATGAGCAGTTCTTC

D gene: -
V gene: TRBV20-1
J gene: TRBJ1-2
clone size: -
CDR3 protein: CSAWGGENNYGYTF
CDR3 DNA: TGCAGTGCCTGGGGGGGGGAAAATAACTATGGCTACACCTTC

D gene: -
V gene: TRBV5-1
J gene: TRBJ2-2
clone size: -
CDR3 protein: CASSLERNTGELFF
CDR3 DNA: TGCGCCAGCAGCTTGGAGCGGAACACCGGGGAGCTGTTTTTT

D gene: -
V gene: TRBV5-1
J gene: TRBJ1-2
clone size: -
CDR3 protein: CASSYKEDRYYGYTF
CDR3 DNA: TGCGCCAGCAGTTACAAGGAGGATCGGTACTATGGCTACACCTTC

D gene: -
V gene: TRBV30
J gene: TRBJ1-1
clone size: few
CDR3 protein: CAWSLWAEAFF
CDR3 DNA: TGTGCCTGGAGTTTATGGGCAGAAGCTTTCTTT

D gene: TRBD2
V gene: TRBV7-2
J gene: TRBJ2-1
clone size: -
CDR3 protein: CASSLSASGGRGQFF
CDR3 DNA: TGTGCCAGCAGCTTATCGGCTAGCGGGGGGAGAGGGCAGTTCTTC

D gene: -
V gene: TRBV12-3/TRBV12-4
J gene: TRBJ1-1
clone size: -
CDR3 protein: CASSLRDTEALF
CDR3 DNA: TGTGCCAGCAGTTTGAGGGACACTGAAGCTCTCTTT

D gene: TRBD1
V gene: TRBV7-2
J gene: TRBJ1-1
clone size: -
CDR3 protein: CASSSLPGQVNTEAFF
CDR3 DNA: TGTGCCAGCAGCTCGTTACCGGGACAGGTTAACACTGAAGCTTTCTTT

D gene: -
V gene: TRBV3-1
J gene: TRBJ2-5
clone size: few
CDR3 protein: CASSQDGRGGTQYF
CDR3 DNA: TGTGCCAGCAGCCAAGATGGTAGAGGAGGGACCCAGTACTTC

D gene: TRBD1
V gene: TRBV7-2
J gene: TRBJ2-2
clone size: -
CDR3 protein: CASSAQGAGTGELFF
CDR3 DNA: TGTGCCAGCAGCGCTCAGGGGGCCGGAACCGGGGAGCTGTTTTTT

D gene: -
V gene: TRBV2
J gene: TRBJ2-5
clone size: -
CDR3 protein: CASSGLYKTQYF
CDR3 DNA: TGTGCCAGCAGTGGGCTTTACAAGACCCAGTACTTC

D gene: TRBD1
V gene: TRBV20-1
J gene: TRBJ2-5
clone size: -
CDR3 protein: CSARGTGVQETQYF
CDR3 DNA: TGCAGTGCTAGGGGGACAGGGGTTCAAGAGACCCAGTACTTC

D gene: -
V gene: TRBV2
J gene: TRBJ2-7
clone size: -
CDR3 protein: CASRTGTHTYEQYF
CDR3 DNA: TGTGCCAGCAGGACCGGGACCCACACCTACGAGCAGTACTTC

D gene: -
V gene: TRBV4-1
J gene: TRBJ1-5
clone size: -
CDR3 protein: CASSSFPEDNQPQHF
CDR3 DNA: TGCGCCAGCAGCAGTTTTCCAGAGGACAATCAGCCCCAGCATTTT

D gene: -
V gene: TRBV20-1
J gene: TRBJ2-1
clone size: -
CDR3 protein: CSARPSVTYNEQFF
CDR3 DNA: TGCAGTGCTAGACCTAGTGTCACCTACAATGAGCAGTTCTTC

D gene: -
V gene: TRBV10-3
J gene: TRBJ1-1
clone size: -
CDR3 protein: CAISDMGNTEAFF
CDR3 DNA: TGTGCCATCAGTGATATGGGGAACACTGAAGCTTTCTTT

D gene: TRBD1
V gene: TRBV4-2
J gene: TRBJ2-3
clone size: few
CDR3 protein: CASSSRTGTSTDTQYF
CDR3 DNA: TGTGCCAGCAGCTCCCGGACAGGGACCAGCACAGATACGCAGTATTTT

D gene: TRBD1
V gene: TRBV29-1
J gene: TRBJ1-1
clone size: few
CDR3 protein: CSVGTGQTEAFF
CDR3 DNA: TGCAGCGTTGGGACAGGGCAGACTGAAGCTTTCTTT

D gene: -
V gene: TRBV24-1
J gene: TRBJ2-3
clone size: -
CDR3 protein: CATKSGGADTQYF
CDR3 DNA: TGTGCCACCAAAAGTGGCGGCGCAGATACGCAGTATTTT

D gene: -
V gene: TRBV12-3/TRBV12-4
J gene: TRBJ2-5
clone size: -
CDR3 protein: CASSPRRNSYNQETQYF
CDR3 DNA: TGTGCCAGCAGCCCACGTCGGAATTCTTACAACCAAGAGACCCAGTACTTC